This is a list of T cell receptor beta chains from one sample in a study of CD8 T cells in Susac syndrome. Each CDR3 protein is one row after TCRdb ran MiXCR on the immunoSEQ multiplex PCR reads. The sample holds more than 150,000 distinct CDR3 sequences; roughly 94% are singletons and the top ten take 0.21%. The sample was CD8+ T cells from PBMCs. Every receptor here comes from a human donor with multiple sclerosis. CDR3s include the opening cysteine and the closing phenylalanine or tryptophan. The D gene is left open where the match is weak. Only part of the rows carry a size: once, few, many, or a class if the clone is expanded.

j_gene: TRBJ1-1
v_gene: TRBV29-1
abundance: .
d_gene: .
CDR3aa: CSVEERLGGAFF
CDR3nt: TGCAGCGTTGAAGAGCGCCTGGGGGGAGCTTTCTTT

j_gene: TRBJ2-5
v_gene: TRBV7-2
abundance: .
d_gene: .
CDR3aa: CASSLVVETQYF
CDR3nt: TGTGCCAGCAGCTTAGTGGTCGAGACCCAGTACTTC

j_gene: TRBJ2-3
v_gene: TRBV9
abundance: .
d_gene: TRBD1
CDR3aa: CASSPLVAGGIMDTQYF
CDR3nt: TGTGCCAGCAGCCCCTTGGTCGCAGGGGGTATCATGGATACGCAGTATTTT

j_gene: TRBJ2-7
v_gene: TRBV28
abundance: .
d_gene: .
CDR3aa: CASSLEGGEQYF
CDR3nt: TGTGCCAGCAGTTTAGAGGGGGGCGAGCAGTACTTC

j_gene: TRBJ1-1
v_gene: TRBV30
abundance: once
d_gene: .
CDR3aa: CAWRAADSHAEAFF
CDR3nt: TGTGCCTGGAGGGCAGCGGACAGTCACGCTGAAGCTTTCTTT

j_gene: TRBJ2-7
v_gene: TRBV18
abundance: .
d_gene: .
CDR3aa: CASSPLGGGAESYEQYF
CDR3nt: TGTGCCAGCTCACCTCTTGGCGGCGGGGCCGAATCCTACGAGCAGTACTTC

j_gene: TRBJ2-7
v_gene: TRBV19
abundance: .
d_gene: .
CDR3aa: CASASYGGLSYEQYF
CDR3nt: TGTGCCAGTGCTTCTTACGGGGGCCTCTCCTACGAGCAGTACTTC

j_gene: TRBJ1-5
v_gene: TRBV27
abundance: .
d_gene: .
CDR3aa: CASSLAENQPQHF
CDR3nt: TGTGCCAGCAGTTTAGCGGAAAATCAGCCCCAGCATTTT

j_gene: TRBJ1-4
v_gene: TRBV12-3/TRBV12-4
abundance: once
d_gene: TRBD1
CDR3aa: CASSLSRQGDEKLFF
CDR3nt: TGTGCCAGCAGTTTATCTCGACAGGGTGACGAAAAACTGTTTTTT

j_gene: TRBJ1-6
v_gene: TRBV19
abundance: .
d_gene: .
CDR3aa: CASSISPENSPLHF
CDR3nt: TGTGCCAGTAGTATATCCCCGGAAAATTCACCCCTCCACTTT

j_gene: TRBJ1-2
v_gene: TRBV29-1
abundance: .
d_gene: .
CDR3aa: CSVVSGLRNYGYTF
CDR3nt: TGCAGCGTTGTGTCGGGACTAAGGAACTATGGCTACACCTTC

j_gene: TRBJ1-1
v_gene: TRBV12-5
abundance: .
d_gene: .
CDR3aa: CASGLPRVEAFF
CDR3nt: TGTGCTAGTGGTTTGCCGCGGGTAGAAGCTTTCTTT

j_gene: TRBJ2-3
v_gene: TRBV4-1
abundance: once
d_gene: .
CDR3aa: CASTQHTGTNTDTQYF
CDR3nt: TGCGCCAGCACCCAGCATACAGGGACAAACACAGATACGCAGTATTTT

j_gene: TRBJ1-2
v_gene: TRBV7-9
abundance: .
d_gene: .
CDR3aa: CASSLAGAMANYGYTF
CDR3nt: TGTGCCAGCAGCTTAGCCGGTGCGATGGCTAACTATGGCTACACCTTC

j_gene: TRBJ2-3
v_gene: TRBV5-1
abundance: .
d_gene: TRBD2
CDR3aa: CASSLVGGTTSTDTQYF
CDR3nt: TGCGCCAGCAGCTTGGTAGGAGGGACTACTAGCACAGATACGCAGTATTTT

j_gene: TRBJ2-3
v_gene: TRBV10-3
abundance: once
d_gene: .
CDR3aa: CAIRNTDTQYF
CDR3nt: TGTGCCATCAGGAACACAGATACGCAGTATTTT

j_gene: TRBJ1-4
v_gene: TRBV4-1
abundance: .
d_gene: .
CDR3aa: CASSQVELRDEKLFF
CDR3nt: TGCGCCAGCAGCCAAGTTGAACTTAGGGATGAAAAACTGTTTTTT

j_gene: TRBJ2-5
v_gene: TRBV13
abundance: once
d_gene: .
CDR3aa: CASSLTGGANQETQYF
CDR3nt: TGTGCCAGCAGCTTAACTGGGGGCGCTAACCAAGAGACCCAGTACTTC

j_gene: TRBJ2-1
v_gene: TRBV6-5
abundance: once
d_gene: .
CDR3aa: CASSYSRSSYNEQFF
CDR3nt: TGTGCCAGCAGTTACTCCCGGAGCTCCTACAATGAGCAGTTCTTC

j_gene: TRBJ1-1
v_gene: TRBV9
abundance: .
d_gene: .
CDR3aa: CASGGLMNTEAFF
CDR3nt: TGTGCCAGCGGCGGACTCATGAACACTGAAGCTTTCTTT

j_gene: TRBJ1-1
v_gene: TRBV12-3/TRBV12-4
abundance: .
d_gene: .
CDR3aa: CASRPDRNEAFF
CDR3nt: TGTGCCAGCAGACCCGACAGGAATGAAGCTTTCTTT

j_gene: TRBJ1-2
v_gene: TRBV2
abundance: .
d_gene: TRBD1
CDR3aa: CASRFDPGQPGIVYGYTF
CDR3nt: TGTGCCAGCAGGTTCGATCCGGGACAGCCGGGAATAGTCTATGGCTACACCTTC

j_gene: TRBJ2-3
v_gene: TRBV28
abundance: .
d_gene: .
CDR3aa: CASRQGNRADTQYF
CDR3nt: TGTGCCAGCAGACAGGGAAATAGAGCAGATACGCAGTATTTT

j_gene: TRBJ2-1
v_gene: TRBV5-6
abundance: .
d_gene: .
CDR3aa: CASRGDTYNEQFF
CDR3nt: TGTGCCAGCAGGGGGGACACGTACAATGAGCAGTTCTTC

j_gene: TRBJ1-5
v_gene: TRBV30
abundance: .
d_gene: .
CDR3aa: CAWIGAGNQPQHF
CDR3nt: TGTGCCTGGATAGGGGCAGGGAATCAGCCCCAGCATTTT

j_gene: TRBJ2-1
v_gene: TRBV4-1
abundance: .
d_gene: .
CDR3aa: CASSPGEGAGSSYNEQFF
CDR3nt: TGCGCCAGCAGCCCCGGGGAAGGGGCGGGAAGCTCCTACAATGAGCAGTTCTTC

j_gene: TRBJ2-3
v_gene: TRBV4-2
abundance: .
d_gene: .
CDR3aa: CASSQVRTDTQYF
CDR3nt: TGTGCCAGCAGCCAAGTACGCACAGATACGCAGTATTTT

j_gene: TRBJ2-7
v_gene: TRBV29-1
abundance: .
d_gene: TRBD2
CDR3aa: CSVEERGVTYEQYF
CDR3nt: TGCAGCGTTGAAGAACGGGGGGTGACCTACGAGCAGTACTTC

j_gene: TRBJ2-7
v_gene: TRBV12-5
abundance: .
d_gene: TRBD2
CDR3aa: CASGPLAGGREQYF
CDR3nt: TGTGCTAGTGGTCCACTAGCGGGGGGACGCGAGCAGTACTTC